Sequencing of this T cell receptor (beta chain) was carried out in a study of blood T cell repertoires in COVID-19. The V and J ends lost 3 bases and 4 bases respectively, with 19 bases between them. CDR1 and CDR2 from the germline V gene are MDHEN and SYDVKM. This CDR3 is built from 17 residues. In the original processing: The assay estimated nucleated cells by amplifying reference gene primers. Clones were read by immunoSEQ multiplex PCR, and TCRdb kept only the in-frame ones, dropping some. D and trimming come from the DNA, and the V and J calls and clone size come from that table. The sample has hundreds of thousands of clones, more than 80% seen once.

V is TRBV28 and J is TRBJ1-5; no firm D call. This TCR derives from a woman in her 30s with active or convalescent COVID-19. Sequences were obtained from peripheral blood. CDR3 in amino acids: CASSFPSSGSKNQPQHF. CDR3 DNA: TGTGCCAGCAGTTTTCCCTCATCCGGGAGCAAGAATCAGCCCCAGCATTTT.